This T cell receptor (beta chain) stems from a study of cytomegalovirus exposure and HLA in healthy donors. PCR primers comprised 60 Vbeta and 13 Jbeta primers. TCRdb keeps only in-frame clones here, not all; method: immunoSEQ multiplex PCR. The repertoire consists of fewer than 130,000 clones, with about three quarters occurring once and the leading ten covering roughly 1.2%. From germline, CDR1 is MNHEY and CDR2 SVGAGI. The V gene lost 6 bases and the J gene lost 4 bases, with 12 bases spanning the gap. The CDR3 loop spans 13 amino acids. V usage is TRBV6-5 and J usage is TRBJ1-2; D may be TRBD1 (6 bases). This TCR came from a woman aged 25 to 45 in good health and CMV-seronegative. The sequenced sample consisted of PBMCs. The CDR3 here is CASRQGQPYGYTF. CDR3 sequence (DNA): TGTGCCAGCAGGCAAGGACAGCCCTATGGCTACACCTTC.